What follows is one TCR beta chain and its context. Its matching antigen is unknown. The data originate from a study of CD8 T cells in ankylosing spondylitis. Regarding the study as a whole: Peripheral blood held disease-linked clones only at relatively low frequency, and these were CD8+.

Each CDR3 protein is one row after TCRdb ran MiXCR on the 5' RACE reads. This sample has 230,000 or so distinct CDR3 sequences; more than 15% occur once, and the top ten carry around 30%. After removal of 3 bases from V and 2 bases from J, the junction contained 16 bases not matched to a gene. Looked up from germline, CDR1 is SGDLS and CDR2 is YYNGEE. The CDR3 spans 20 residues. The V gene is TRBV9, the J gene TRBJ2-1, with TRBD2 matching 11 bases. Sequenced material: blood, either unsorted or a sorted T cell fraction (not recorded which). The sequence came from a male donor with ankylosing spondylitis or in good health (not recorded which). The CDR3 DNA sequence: TGTGCCAGCAGCGGGACCGGGACTAGCGGAGAGAGCGTGGCCTACAATGAGCAGTTCTTC. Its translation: CASSGTGTSGESVAYNEQFF.